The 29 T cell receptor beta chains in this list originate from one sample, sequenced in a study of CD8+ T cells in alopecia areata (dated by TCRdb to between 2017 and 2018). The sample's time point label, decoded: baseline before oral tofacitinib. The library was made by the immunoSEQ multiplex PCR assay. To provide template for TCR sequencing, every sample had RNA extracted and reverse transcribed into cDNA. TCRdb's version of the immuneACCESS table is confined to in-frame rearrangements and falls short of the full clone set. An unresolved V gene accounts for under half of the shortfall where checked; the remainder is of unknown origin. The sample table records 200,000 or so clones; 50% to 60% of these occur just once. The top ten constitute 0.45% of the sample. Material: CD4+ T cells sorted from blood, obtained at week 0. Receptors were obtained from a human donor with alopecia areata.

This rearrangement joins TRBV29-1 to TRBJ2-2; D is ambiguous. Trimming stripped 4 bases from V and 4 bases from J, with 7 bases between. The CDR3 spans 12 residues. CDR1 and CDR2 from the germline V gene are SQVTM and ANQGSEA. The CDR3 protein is CSVASTTGELFF. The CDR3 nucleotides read TGCAGCGTTGCCAGCACCACCGGGGAGCTGTTTTTT.

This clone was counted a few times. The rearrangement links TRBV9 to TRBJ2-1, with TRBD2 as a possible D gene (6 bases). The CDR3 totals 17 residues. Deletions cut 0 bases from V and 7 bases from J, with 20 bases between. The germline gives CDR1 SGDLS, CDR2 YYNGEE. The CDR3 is CASSVDPEGLVQNEQFF. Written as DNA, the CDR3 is TGTGCCAGCAGCGTAGATCCGGAGGGTCTTGTGCAGAATGAGCAGTTCTTC. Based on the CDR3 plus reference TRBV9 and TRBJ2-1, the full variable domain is DSGVTQTPKHLITATGQRVTLRCSPRSGDLSVYWYQQSLDQGLQFLIQYYNGEERAKGNILERFSAQQFPDLHSELNLSSLELGDSALYFCASSVDPEGLVQNEQFFGPGTRLTVL.

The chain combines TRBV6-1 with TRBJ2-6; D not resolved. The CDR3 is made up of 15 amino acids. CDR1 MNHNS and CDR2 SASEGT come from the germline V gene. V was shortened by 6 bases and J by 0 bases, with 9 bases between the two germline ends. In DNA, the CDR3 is TGTGCCAGCAGCCAAGCTAACTCTGGGGCCAACGTCCTGACTTTC. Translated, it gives CASSQANSGANVLTF.

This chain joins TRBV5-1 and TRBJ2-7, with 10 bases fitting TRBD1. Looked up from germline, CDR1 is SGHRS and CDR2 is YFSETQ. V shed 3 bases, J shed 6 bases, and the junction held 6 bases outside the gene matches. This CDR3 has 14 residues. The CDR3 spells CASSSGTGASEQYF. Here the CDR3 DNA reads TGCGCCAGCAGCTCCGGGACAGGGGCGAGCGAGCAGTACTTC.

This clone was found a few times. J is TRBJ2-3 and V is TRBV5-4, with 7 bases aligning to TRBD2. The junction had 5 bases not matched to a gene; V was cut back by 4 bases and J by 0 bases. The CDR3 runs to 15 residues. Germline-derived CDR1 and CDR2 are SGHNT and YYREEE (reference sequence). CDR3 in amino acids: CASSPGGLSTDTQYF. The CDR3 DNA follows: TGTGCCAGCAGCCCGGGAGGACTCAGCACAGATACGCAGTATTTT.

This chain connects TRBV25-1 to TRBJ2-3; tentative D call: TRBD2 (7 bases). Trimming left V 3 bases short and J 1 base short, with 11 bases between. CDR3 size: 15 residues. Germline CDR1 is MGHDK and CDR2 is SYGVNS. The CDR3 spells CASSERRGRTDTQYF. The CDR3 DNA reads TGTGCCAGCAGTGAGCGGCGGGGGCGCACAGATACGCAGTATTTT.

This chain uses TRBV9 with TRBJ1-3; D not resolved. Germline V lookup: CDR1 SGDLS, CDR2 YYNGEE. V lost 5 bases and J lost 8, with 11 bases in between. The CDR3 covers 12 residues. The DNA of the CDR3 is TGTGCCAGCAGTGGGGAAGCGGACACCATATATTTT. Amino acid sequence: CASSGEADTIYF.

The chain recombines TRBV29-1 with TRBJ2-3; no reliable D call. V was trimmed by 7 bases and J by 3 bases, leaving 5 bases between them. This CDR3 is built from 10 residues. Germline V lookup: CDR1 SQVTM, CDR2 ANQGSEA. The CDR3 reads CSGQTDTQYF. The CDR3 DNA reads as TGCAGCGGTCAAACAGATACGCAGTATTTT.

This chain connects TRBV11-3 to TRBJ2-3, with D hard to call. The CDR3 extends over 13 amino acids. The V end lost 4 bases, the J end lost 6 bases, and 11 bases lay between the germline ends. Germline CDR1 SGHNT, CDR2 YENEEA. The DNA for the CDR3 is TGTGCCAGCAGCTCCAATTTCGGGGATACGCAGTATTTT. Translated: CASSSNFGDTQYF.

DNA for the CDR3: TGTGCCATTCAACCGGGACAGGGTTCAGCTAACTATGGCTACACCTTC. This codes for CAIQPGQGSANYGYTF. The J gene is TRBJ1-2, the V gene TRBV10-3; TRBD1 matches at 9 bases. The CDR3 covers 16 residues. CDR1 and CDR2 (germline): ENHRY, SYGVKD. V was clipped by 9 bases and J by 0 bases; unmatched bases: 11.

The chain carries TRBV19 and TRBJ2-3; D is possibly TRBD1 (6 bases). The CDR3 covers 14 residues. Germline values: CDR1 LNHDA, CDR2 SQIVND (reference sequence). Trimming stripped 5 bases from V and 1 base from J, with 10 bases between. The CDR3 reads CASSEGTRTDTQYF. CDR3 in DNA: TGTGCCAGTAGTGAGGGGACACGCACAGATACGCAGTATTTT.

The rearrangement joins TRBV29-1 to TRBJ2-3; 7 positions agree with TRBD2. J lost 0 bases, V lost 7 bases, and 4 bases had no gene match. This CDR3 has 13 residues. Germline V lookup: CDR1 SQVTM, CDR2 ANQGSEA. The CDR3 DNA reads TGCAGCGCCGGGGGGAGGAGCACAGATACGCAGTATTTT. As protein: CSAGGRSTDTQYF.

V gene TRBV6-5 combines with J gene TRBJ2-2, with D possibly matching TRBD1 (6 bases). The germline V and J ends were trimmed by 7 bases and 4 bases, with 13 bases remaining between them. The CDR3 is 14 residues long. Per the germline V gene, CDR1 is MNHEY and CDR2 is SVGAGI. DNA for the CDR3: TGTGCCAGCACTTGGACAGTTCTCACCGGGGAGCTGTTTTTT. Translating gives CASTWTVLTGELFF.

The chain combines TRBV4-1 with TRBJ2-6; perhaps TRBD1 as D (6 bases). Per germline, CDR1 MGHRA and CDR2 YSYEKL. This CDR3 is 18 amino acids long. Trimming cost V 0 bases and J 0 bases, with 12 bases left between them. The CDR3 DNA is TGCGCCAGCAGCCAAGACTGGACAGTCAGCTCTGGGGCCAACGTCCTGACTTTC. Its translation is CASSQDWTVSSGANVLTF.

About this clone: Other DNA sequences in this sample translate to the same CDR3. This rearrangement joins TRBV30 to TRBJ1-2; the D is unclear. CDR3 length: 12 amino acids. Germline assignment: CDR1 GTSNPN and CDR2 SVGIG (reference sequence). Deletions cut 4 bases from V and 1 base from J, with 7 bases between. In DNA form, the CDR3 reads TGTGCCTGGAACCCCGGTAACTATGGCTACACCTTC. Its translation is CAWNPGNYGYTF.

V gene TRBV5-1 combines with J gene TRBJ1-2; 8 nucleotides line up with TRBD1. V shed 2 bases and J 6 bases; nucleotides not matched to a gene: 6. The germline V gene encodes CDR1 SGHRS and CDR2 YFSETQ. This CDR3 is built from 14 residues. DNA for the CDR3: TGCGCCAGCAGCTTTAGACAGGGGTTCGATGGCTACACCTTC. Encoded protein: CASSFRQGFDGYTF.

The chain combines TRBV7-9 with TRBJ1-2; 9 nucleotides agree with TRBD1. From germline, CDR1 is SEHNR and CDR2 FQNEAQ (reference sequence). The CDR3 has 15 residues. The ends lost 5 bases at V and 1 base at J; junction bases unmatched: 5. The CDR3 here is CASSHRDRVNYGYTF. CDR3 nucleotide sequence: TGTGCCAGCAGCCACCGGGACAGGGTTAACTATGGCTACACCTTC. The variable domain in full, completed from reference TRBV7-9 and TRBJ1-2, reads DTGVSQNPRHKITKRGQNVTFRCDPISEHNRLYWYRQTLGQGPEFLTYFQNEAQLEKSRLLSDRFSAERPKGSFSTLEIQRTEQGDSAMYLCASSHRDRVNYGYTFGSGTRLTVV.

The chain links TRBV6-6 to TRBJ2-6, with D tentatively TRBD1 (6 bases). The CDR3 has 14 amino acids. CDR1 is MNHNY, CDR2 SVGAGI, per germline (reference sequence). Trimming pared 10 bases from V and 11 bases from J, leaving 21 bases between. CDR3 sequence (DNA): TGTGCCATCAAACCCGGACAGCCTCCCTACGTCCTGACTTTC. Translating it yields CAIKPGQPPYVLTF.

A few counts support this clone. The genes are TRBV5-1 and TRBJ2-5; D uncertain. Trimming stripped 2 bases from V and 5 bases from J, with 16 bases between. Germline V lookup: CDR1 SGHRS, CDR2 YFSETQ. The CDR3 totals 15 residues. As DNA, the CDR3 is TGCGCCAGCAGCTTCGGACCGCGAGGATTGGAGACCCAGTACTTC. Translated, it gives CASSFGPRGLETQYF. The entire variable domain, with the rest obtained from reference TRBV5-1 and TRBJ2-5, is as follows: KAGVTQTPRYLIKTRGQQVTLSCSPISGHRSVSWYQQTPGQGLQFLFEYFSETQRNKGNFPGRFSGRQFSNSRSEMNVSTLELGDSALYLCASSFGPRGLETQYFGPGTRLLVL.

The chain's CDR3 is CAWDPEAFF. For the CDR3, the DNA is TGTGCCTGGGATCCTGAAGCTTTCTTT. The rearrangement links TRBV30 to TRBJ1-1, with no clear D. Per the germline V gene, CDR1 is GTSNPN and CDR2 is SVGIG (reference sequence). The length of the CDR3 is 9 residues. V lost 5 bases, J lost 6 bases, and 4 bases lay in between.

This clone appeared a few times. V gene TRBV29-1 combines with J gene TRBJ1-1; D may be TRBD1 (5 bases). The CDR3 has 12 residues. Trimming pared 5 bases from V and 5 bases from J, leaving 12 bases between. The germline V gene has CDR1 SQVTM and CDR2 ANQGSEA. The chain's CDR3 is CSVLRGWTEAFF. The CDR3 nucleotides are TGCAGCGTTTTGAGGGGTTGGACTGAAGCTTTCTTT.

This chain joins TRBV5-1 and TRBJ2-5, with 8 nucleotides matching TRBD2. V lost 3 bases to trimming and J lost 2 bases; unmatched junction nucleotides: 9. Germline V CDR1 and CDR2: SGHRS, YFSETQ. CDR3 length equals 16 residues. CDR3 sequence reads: CASSSTGRANQETQYF. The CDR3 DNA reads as TGCGCCAGCAGCTCCACCGGGAGGGCCAATCAAGAGACCCAGTACTTC.

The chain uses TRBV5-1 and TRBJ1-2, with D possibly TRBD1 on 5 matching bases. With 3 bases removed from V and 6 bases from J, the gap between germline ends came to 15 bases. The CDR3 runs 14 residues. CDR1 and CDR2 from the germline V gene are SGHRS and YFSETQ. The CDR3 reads CASSSSSGSHGYTF. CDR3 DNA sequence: TGCGCCAGCAGCTCTAGTTCAGGGAGCCATGGCTACACCTTC.

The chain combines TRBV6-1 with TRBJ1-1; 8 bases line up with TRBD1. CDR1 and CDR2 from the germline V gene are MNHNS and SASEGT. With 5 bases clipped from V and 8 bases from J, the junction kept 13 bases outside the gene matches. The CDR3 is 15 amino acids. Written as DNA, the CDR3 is TGTGCCAGCAGTTCCAGGGGGCACAAGGATCTGGAAGCTTTCTTT. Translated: CASSSRGHKDLEAFF.

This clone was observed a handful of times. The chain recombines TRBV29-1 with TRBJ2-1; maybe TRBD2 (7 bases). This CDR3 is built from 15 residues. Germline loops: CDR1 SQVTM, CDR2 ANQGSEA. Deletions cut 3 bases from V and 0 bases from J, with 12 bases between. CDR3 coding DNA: TGCAGCGTTGAGGGGGGGCTCAACTCCTACAATGAGCAGTTCTTC. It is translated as CSVEGGLNSYNEQFF.

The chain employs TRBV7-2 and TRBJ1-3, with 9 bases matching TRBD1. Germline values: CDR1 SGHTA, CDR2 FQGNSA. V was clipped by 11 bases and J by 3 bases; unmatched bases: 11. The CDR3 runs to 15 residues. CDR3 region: CACSLQGAGGNTIYF. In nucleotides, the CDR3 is TGTGCCTGCTCCCTACAGGGGGCTGGTGGAAACACCATATATTTT.

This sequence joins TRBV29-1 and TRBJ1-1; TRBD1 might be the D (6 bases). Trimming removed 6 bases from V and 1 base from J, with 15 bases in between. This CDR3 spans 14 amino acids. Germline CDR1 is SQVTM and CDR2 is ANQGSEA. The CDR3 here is CSVSRTVENTEAFF. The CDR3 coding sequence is TGCAGCGTGAGTCGGACAGTGGAGAACACTGAAGCTTTCTTT.

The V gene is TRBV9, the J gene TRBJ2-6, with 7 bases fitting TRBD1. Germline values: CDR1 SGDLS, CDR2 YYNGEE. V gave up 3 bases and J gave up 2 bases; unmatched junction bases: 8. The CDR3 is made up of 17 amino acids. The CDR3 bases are TGTGCCAGCAGCGAACAGGACAGGTTTCCTGGGGCCAACGTCCTGACTTTC. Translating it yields CASSEQDRFPGANVLTF.

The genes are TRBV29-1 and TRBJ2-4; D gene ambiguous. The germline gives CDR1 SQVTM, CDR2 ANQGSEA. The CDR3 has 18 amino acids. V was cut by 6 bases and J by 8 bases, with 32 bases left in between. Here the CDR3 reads CSVITTRTPGSAVHIQYF. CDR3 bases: TGCAGCGTCATTACTACACGTACTCCGGGCTCCGCTGTCCACATTCAGTACTTC.